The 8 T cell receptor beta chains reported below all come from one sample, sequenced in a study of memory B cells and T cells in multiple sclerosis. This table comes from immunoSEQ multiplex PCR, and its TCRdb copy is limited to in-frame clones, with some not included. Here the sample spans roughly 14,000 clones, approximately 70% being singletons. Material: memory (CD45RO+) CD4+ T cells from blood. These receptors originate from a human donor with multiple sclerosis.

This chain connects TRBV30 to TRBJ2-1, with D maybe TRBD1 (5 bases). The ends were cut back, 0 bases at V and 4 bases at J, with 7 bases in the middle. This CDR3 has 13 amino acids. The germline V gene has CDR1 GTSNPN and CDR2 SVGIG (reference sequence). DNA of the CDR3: TGTGCCTGGAGTGTGGGGCTTTACAATGAGCAGTTCTTC. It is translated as CAWSVGLYNEQFF.

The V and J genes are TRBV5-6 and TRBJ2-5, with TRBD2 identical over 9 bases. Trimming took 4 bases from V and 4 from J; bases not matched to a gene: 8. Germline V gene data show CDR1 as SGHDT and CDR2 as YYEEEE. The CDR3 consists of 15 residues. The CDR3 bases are TGTGCCAGCAGCCTACTAGCGGGTGTGGGAGAGACCCAGTACTTC. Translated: CASSLLAGVGETQYF.

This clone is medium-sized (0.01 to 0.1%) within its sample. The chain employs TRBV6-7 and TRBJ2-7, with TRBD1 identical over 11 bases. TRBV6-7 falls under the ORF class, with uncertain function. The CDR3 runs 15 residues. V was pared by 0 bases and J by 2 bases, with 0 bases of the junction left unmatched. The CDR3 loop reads CASSYSGQGAYEQYF. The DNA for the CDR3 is TGTGCCAGCAGTTACTCGGGACAGGGGGCCTACGAGCAGTACTTC.

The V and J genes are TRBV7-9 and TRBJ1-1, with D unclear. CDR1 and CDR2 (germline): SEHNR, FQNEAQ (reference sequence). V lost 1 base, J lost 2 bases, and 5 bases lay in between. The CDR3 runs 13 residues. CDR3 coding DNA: TGTGCCAGCAGCTTAGACAGAAACACTGAAGCTTTCTTT. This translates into CASSLDRNTEAFF.

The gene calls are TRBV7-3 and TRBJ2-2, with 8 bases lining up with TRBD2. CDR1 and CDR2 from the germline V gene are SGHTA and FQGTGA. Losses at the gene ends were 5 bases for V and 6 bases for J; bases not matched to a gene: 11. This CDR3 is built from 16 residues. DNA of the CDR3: TGTGCCAGCAGCCCGGGTGCTAGCGGGTCGTCCGGGGAGCTGTTTTTT. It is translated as CASSPGASGSSGELFF. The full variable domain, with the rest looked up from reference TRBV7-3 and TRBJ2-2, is GAGVSQTPSNKVTEKGKYVELRCDPISGHTALYWYRQSLGQGPEFLIYFQGTGAADDSGLPNDRFFAVRPEGSVSTLKIQRTERGDSAVYLCASSPGASGSSGELFFGEGSRLTVL.

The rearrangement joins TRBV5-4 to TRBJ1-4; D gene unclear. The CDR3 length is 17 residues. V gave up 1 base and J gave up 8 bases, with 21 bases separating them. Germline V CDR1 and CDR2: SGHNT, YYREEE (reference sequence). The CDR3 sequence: CASSLLSSVGGLEKLFF. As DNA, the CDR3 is TGTGCCAGCAGCTTGTTATCTTCGGTCGGAGGGTTGGAAAAACTGTTTTTT.

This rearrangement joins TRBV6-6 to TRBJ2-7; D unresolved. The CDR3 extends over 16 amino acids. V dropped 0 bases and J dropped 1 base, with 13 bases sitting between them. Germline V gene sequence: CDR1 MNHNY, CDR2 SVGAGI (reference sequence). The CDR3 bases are TGTGCCAGCAGTTACTCGAAGCGACCCAGATCCTACGAGCAGTACTTC. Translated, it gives CASSYSKRPRSYEQYF.

The CDR3 DNA follows: TGTGCCAGCAGTGGCACGGACAGGTACTATGGCTACACCTTC. This gives the protein CASSGTDRYYGYTF. V gene TRBV25-1 combines with J gene TRBJ1-2, with 7 positions matching TRBD1. CDR1 is MGHDK, CDR2 SYGVNS, per germline. The CDR3 totals 14 residues. With V trimmed by 4 bases and J by 3 bases, 5 bases remained unmatched.